Presented here are 15 T cell receptor beta chains from one specimen sequenced in a study of response to subunit inactivated influenza vaccine (dated by TCRdb to 2017 to 2018). Library preparation employed RT-PCR. The sequencer was an Illumina HiSeq 2500. TCRdb reanalyzed the raw reads on its own, using fastp at Q25 for trimming and MiXCR for clone calling, and kept in-frame beta chains. Rows with a matching CDR3 protein are joined into one entry that keeps the most common DNA and genes. Present in this sample are 710,000 or so distinct CDR3 sequences, approximately 14% of which were seen just once. 11% of the sample comes from the top ten. Sample: PBMCs from blood, taken 11 to 12 days after vaccination. These TCRs come from a man aged 45 to 65 who received an inactivated influenza vaccine. Donor details come from another sample of the same person, matched by shared clones.

This clonotype turned up a few times. J is TRBJ2-1 and V is TRBV24-1, with D perhaps being TRBD1 or TRBD2 (5 bases each). The ends were cut back, 3 bases at V and 11 bases at J, with 13 bases in the middle. This CDR3 region has 13 residues. Per the germline V gene, CDR1 is KGHDR and CDR2 is SFDVKD. The CDR3 region is CATSDPGTDQQFF. The DNA of the CDR3 is TGTGCCACCAGTGATCCAGGGACGGATCAGCAGTTCTTC.

The chain recombines TRBV10-3 with TRBJ2-5; D unclear. Trimming cost V 8 bases and J 2 bases, with 18 bases left between them. This CDR3 has 15 residues. Looked up from germline, CDR1 is ENHRY and CDR2 is SYGVKD. CDR3 nucleotides: TGTGCCATCCAGCGTGTAGGCGGTGGGCAAGAGACCCAGTACTTC. Amino acids: CAIQRVGGGQETQYF.

This chain connects TRBV10-3 to TRBJ1-5, with D tentatively TRBD1 (6 bases). Germline V gene sequence: CDR1 ENHRY, CDR2 SYGVKD. Trimming took off 6 bases at V and 0 bases at J, with 9 bases between the two ends. CDR3 size: 14 residues. CDR3 sequence reads: CAIRDSYSNQPQHF. In DNA, the CDR3 is TGTGCCATCAGGGACAGTTATAGCAATCAGCCCCAGCATTTT.

The table lists this clonotype with a few counts. The chain has TRBV10-3 and TRBJ1-2; D perhaps matches TRBD1 (5 bases). The germline V gene has CDR1 ENHRY and CDR2 SYGVKD. V was clipped by 6 bases and J by 3 bases, with 11 bases between them. This CDR3 is 13 amino acids long. Here the CDR3 DNA reads TGTGCCATCAGGCGGGGACCGGACTATGGCTACACCTTC. Protein product: CAIRRGPDYGYTF.

The rearrangement uses TRBV4-1 and TRBJ1-2; D unresolved. The CDR3 is made up of 14 amino acids. V was trimmed by 4 bases and J by 0 bases, leaving 9 bases between them. Germline V gives CDR1 MGHRA, CDR2 YSYEKL. In nucleotides, the CDR3 is TGCGCCAGCAGCCCTTCCCCAGCTAACTATGGCTACACCTTC. Amino acid sequence: CASSPSPANYGYTF.

Ten or more counts support this clonotype. V gene TRBV6-2 or TRBV6-3 combines with J gene TRBJ2-2, with a weak D call TRBD2 (6 bases). This CDR3 contains 15 residues. Trimming stripped 10 bases from V and 5 bases from J, with 20 bases between. Germline CDR1 MNHEY, CDR2 SVGEGT. The CDR3 spells CATQNREIRTGELFF. The CDR3 nucleotides read TGTGCCACCCAGAACCGGGAGATTCGGACCGGGGAGCTGTTTTTT.

This clonotype was observed a handful of times. V usage is TRBV4-3 and J usage is TRBJ2-2; tentatively, D is TRBD1 (6 bases). The CDR3 sequence is 18 residues long. In germline, CDR1 is LGHNA, CDR2 YSLEER. Deletions cut 0 bases from V and 0 bases from J, with 14 bases between. The DNA for the CDR3 is TGCGCCAGCAGCCAAGATCTTGATAGGACAGCGAACACCGGGGAGCTGTTTTTT. It encodes CASSQDLDRTANTGELFF.

This clonotype has a handful of counts. The V call is TRBV6-5, the J call TRBJ2-3, with no clear D. V lost 1 base to trimming and J lost 1 base, with 9 bases between them. CDR1 is MNHEY and CDR2 is SVGAGI in the germline V gene. This CDR3 region has 15 residues. The CDR3 here is CASSYLNTRTDTQYF. DNA for the CDR3: TGTGCCAGCAGTTACTTGAACACCCGCACAGATACGCAGTATTTT.

This clonotype was seen just once. The J gene is TRBJ2-2, the V gene TRBV2, with D perhaps TRBD1 (7 bases). Germline V lookup: CDR1 SNHLY, CDR2 FYNNEI. This CDR3 is built from 15 residues. V was clipped by 6 bases and J by 6 bases, with 17 bases between them. The CDR3 spells CASRDRTGGAGELFF. CDR3 sequence (DNA): TGTGCCAGCAGGGACCGGACAGGCGGGGCCGGGGAGCTGTTTTTT.

The V call is TRBV12-3 or TRBV12-4, the J call TRBJ1-1; D is perhaps TRBD1 (6 bases). V lost 6 bases and J 3 bases, leaving 14 bases between the germline ends. The CDR3 is 14 residues long. The CDR3: CASSLGYRDTEAFF. The CDR3 nucleotides read TGTGCCAGCAGCCTCGGCTACAGGGACACTGAAGCTTTCTTT.

This clonotype has ten or more counts. This rearrangement joins TRBV7-2 to TRBJ2-3; no definite D call. CDR1 SGHTA and CDR2 FQGNSA come from the germline V gene. CDR3 length equals 13 residues. The germline V and J ends were trimmed by 4 bases and 3 bases, with 8 bases remaining between them. The CDR3 region is CASSYRATDTQYF. The CDR3 DNA follows: TGTGCCAGCAGCTACCGGGCGACAGATACGCAGTATTTT.

V and J are TRBV10-3 and TRBJ2-7; TRBD1 matches at 9 bases. Trimming took 8 bases from V and 6 from J; bases not matched to a gene: 5. The length of the CDR3 is 12 residues. The germline gives CDR1 ENHRY, CDR2 SYGVKD. The CDR3: CAIAEQGAEQYF. DNA for the CDR3: TGTGCCATCGCGGAACAGGGGGCCGAGCAGTACTTC.

The table lists this clonotype with a few counts. The chain links TRBV10-3 to TRBJ2-1, with D tentatively TRBD2 (5 bases). V gave up 3 bases and J gave up 4 bases, with 10 bases separating them. CDR1 is ENHRY, CDR2 SYGVKD, per germline. This CDR3 comprises 14 residues. The DNA for the CDR3 is TGTGCCATCAGTGAATCCGAGGGTTACAATGAGCAGTTCTTC. Protein: CAISESEGYNEQFF.

This clonotype came up a few times. V is TRBV4-1 and J is TRBJ2-7; D may match TRBD1 or TRBD2 (6 bases each). The CDR3 has 14 amino acids. CDR1 is MGHRA, CDR2 YSYEKL, per germline. V lost 0 bases and J 8 bases, leaving 14 bases between the germline ends. CDR3: CASSQELTRGQQYF. CDR3 DNA sequence: TGCGCCAGCAGCCAAGAATTGACCCGGGGGCAGCAGTACTTC.

This chain links TRBV5-1 with TRBJ2-2; D unclear. Germline CDR1 SGHRS, CDR2 YFSETQ. This CDR3 region has 13 residues. V was trimmed by 4 bases and J by 8 bases, leaving 12 bases between them. The CDR3 sequence is CASSDTTAGELFF. CDR3 DNA: TGCGCCAGCAGCGATACGACGGCGGGGGAGCTGTTTTTT. Drawing the rest from reference TRBV5-1 and TRBJ2-2, the complete variable domain is KAGVTQTPRYLIKTRGQQVTLSCSPISGHRSVSWYQQTPGQGLQFLFEYFSETQRNKGNFPGRFSGRQFSNSRSEMNVSTLELGDSALYLCASSDTTAGELFFGEGSRLTVL.